These 2 T cell receptor beta chains originate from one sample sequenced in a study of early T cells in non-severe SARS-CoV-2 infection (dated by TCRdb to about 2021). Receptor libraries were prepared by 5' RACE. The instrument given in TCRdb is NextSeq 500. Using fastp trimming at Q25 and MiXCR clonotype assembly, TCRdb reanalyzed the public sequencing data and kept in-frame beta chains. Every entry covers one CDR3 protein and lists the most common genes and DNA from its rows. The sample records about 49,000 distinct CDR3 sequences, 4% to 5% of which are singletons. Of the sample, roughly 6.4% is held by the ten largest clones. Sequenced: whole blood. These receptors originate from an adult who was a healthcare worker with PCR-confirmed SARS-CoV-2 infection or an uninfected control (not recorded which).

Concerning this clonotype itself: A read error is possible here, since a much larger clone lies one base away. The chain employs TRBV20-1 and TRBJ2-2; 10 bases line up with TRBD2. Germline lookup yields CDR1 DFQATT and CDR2 SNEGSKA (reference sequence). There are 14 residues in the CDR3. The CDR3 protein is CSASTGLATGEPFF. The CDR3 DNA sequence: TGCAGTGCTAGTACGGGACTAGCGACCGGGGAGCCGTTTTTT.

This clonotype turned up a few times. The CDR3 protein is CASSYSSLSISTDTQYF. For the CDR3, the DNA is TGTGCCAGCAGTTACTCGTCTTTATCGATCAGCACAGATACGCAGTATTTT. The V call is TRBV6-6, the J call TRBJ2-3; D remains ambiguous. V was trimmed by 0 bases and J by 0 bases, leaving 13 bases between them. Germline V gene data show CDR1 as MNHNY and CDR2 as SVGAGI (reference sequence). The CDR3 extends over 17 amino acids.